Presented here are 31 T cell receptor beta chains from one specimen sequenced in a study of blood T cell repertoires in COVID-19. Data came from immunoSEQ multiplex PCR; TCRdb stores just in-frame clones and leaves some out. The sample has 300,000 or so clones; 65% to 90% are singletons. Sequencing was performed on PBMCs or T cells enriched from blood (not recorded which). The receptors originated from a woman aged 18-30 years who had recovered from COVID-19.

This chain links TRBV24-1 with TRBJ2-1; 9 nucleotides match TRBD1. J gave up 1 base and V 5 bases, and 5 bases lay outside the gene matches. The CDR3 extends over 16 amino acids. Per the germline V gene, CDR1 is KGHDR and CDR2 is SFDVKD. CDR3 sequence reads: CATSASTGGSYNEQFF. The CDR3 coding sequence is TGTGCCACCAGTGCTTCGACAGGGGGGTCCTACAATGAGCAGTTCTTC.

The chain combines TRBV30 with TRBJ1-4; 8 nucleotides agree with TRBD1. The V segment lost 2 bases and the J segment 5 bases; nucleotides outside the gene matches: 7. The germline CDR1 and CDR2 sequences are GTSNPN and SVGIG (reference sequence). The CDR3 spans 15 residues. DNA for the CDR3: TGTGCCTGGAGTAACACCGGGACAGGAAATGAAAAACTGTTTTTT. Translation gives CAWSNTGTGNEKLFF. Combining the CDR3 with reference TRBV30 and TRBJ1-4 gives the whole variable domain SQTIHQWPATLVQPVGSPLSLECTVEGTSNPNLYWYRQAAGRGLQLLFYSVGIGQISSEVPQNLSASRPQDRQFILSSKKLLLSDSGFYLCAWSNTGTGNEKLFFGSGTQLSVL.

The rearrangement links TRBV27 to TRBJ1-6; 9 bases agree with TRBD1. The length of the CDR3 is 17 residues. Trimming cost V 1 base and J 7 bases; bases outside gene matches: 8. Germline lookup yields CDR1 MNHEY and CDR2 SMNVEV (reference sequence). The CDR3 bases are TGTGCCAGCAGTTTATTGGGCCGGGACAGGGAGAATTCACCCCTCCACTTT. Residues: CASSLLGRDRENSPLHF.

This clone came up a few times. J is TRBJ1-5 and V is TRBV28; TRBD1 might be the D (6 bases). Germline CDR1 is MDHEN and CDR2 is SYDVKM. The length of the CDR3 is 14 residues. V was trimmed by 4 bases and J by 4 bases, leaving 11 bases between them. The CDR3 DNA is TGTGCCAGCAGTTATCAACAGGGAAATCAGCCCCAGCATTTT. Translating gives CASSYQQGNQPQHF.

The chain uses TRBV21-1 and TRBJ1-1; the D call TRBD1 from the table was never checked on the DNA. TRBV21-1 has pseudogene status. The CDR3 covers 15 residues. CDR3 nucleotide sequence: TGTGCCAGCCACCCAACGACAGGGGTGAACACTGAAGCTTTCTTT. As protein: CASHPTTGVNTEAFF.

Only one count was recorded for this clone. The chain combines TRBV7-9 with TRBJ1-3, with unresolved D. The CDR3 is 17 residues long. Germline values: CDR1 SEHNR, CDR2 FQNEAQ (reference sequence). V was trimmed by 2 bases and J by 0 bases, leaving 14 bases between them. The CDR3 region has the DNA TGTGCCAGCAGCTTATTTCGCGGGGATAGCTCTGGAAACACCATATATTTT. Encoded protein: CASSLFRGDSSGNTIYF.

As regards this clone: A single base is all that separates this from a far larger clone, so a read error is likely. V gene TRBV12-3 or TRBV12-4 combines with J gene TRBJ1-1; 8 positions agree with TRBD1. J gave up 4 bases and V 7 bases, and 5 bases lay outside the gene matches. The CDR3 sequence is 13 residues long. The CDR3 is CASTLTGGTEAFF. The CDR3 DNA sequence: TGTGCCAGCACCCTAACAGGGGGCACTGAAGCTTTCTTT.

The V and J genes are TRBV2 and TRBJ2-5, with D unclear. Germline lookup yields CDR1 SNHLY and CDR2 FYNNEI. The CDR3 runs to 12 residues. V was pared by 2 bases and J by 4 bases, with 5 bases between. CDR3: CASSENRETQYF. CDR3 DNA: TGTGCCAGCAGTGAAAATCGAGAGACCCAGTACTTC.

The CDR3 sequence: CSASPGQSDHYGYTF. CDR3 DNA: TGCAGTGCTAGTCCGGGACAGAGTGATCACTATGGCTACACCTTC. The V and J genes are TRBV20-1 and TRBJ1-2, with 7 nucleotides matching TRBD1. V was pared by 3 bases and J by 3 bases, with 10 bases of the junction left unmatched. CDR3 length: 15 residues. Germline V gene lookup returns CDR1 DFQATT and CDR2 SNEGSKA (reference sequence).

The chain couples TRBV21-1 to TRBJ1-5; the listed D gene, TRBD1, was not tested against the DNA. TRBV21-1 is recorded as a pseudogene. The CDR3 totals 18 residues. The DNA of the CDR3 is TGTGCCAGCAGCAAAAACCGACAGCTAACATATAGCAATCAGCCCCAGCATTTT. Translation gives CASSKNRQLTYSNQPQHF.

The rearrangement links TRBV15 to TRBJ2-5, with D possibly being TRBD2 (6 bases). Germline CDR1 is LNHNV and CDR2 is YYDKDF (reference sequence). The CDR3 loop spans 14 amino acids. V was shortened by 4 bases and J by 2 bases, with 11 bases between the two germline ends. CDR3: CATSTGTGQETQYF. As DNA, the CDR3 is TGTGCCACCAGCACGGGGACTGGTCAAGAGACCCAGTACTTC.

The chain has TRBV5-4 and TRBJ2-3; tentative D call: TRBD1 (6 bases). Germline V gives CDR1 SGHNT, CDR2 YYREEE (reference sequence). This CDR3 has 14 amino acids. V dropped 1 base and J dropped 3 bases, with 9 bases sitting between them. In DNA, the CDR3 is TGTGCCAGCAGCTTGCGGCAGGGGACAGATACGCAGTATTTT. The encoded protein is CASSLRQGTDTQYF.

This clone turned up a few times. CDR3 coding DNA: TGTGCCAGCAGAAACACAGGCTATCGGGGCTACACCTTC. As protein: CASRNTGYRGYTF. V gene TRBV28 combines with J gene TRBJ1-2, with D perhaps TRBD1 (5 bases). The CDR3 spans 13 residues. The germline gives CDR1 MDHEN, CDR2 SYDVKM. V lost 6 bases, J lost 8 bases, and 16 bases lay in between.

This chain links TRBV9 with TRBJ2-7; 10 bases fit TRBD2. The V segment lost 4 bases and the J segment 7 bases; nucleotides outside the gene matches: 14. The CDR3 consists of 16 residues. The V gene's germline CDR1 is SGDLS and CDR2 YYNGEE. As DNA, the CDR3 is TGTGCCAGCAGCTCTGGAGCGGGAGGGCCAGCGGATGAGCAGTACTTC. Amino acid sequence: CASSSGAGGPADEQYF.

The CDR3 is CASSLFSREITDTQYF. The CDR3 coding sequence is TGTGCCAGCAGTTTATTTTCACGGGAAATCACAGATACGCAGTATTTT. The chain recombines TRBV28 with TRBJ2-3; TRBD2 might be the D (5 bases). Trimming stripped 1 base from V and 2 bases from J, with 13 bases between. The germline CDR1 and CDR2 sequences are MDHEN and SYDVKM. The CDR3 extends over 16 amino acids.

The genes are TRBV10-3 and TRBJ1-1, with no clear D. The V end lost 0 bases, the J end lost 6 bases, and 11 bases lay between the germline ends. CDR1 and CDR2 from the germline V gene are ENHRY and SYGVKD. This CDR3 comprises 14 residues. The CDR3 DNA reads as TGTGCCATCAGTGAGTCGGGTATAGGAGCTGAAGCTTTCTTT. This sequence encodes CAISESGIGAEAFF.

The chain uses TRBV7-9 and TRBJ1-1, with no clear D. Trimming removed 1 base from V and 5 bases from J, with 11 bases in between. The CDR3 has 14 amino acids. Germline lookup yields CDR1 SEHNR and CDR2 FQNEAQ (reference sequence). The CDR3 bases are TGTGCCAGCAGCTTAGAATCTAGGAGGACTGAAGCTTTCTTT. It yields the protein CASSLESRRTEAFF. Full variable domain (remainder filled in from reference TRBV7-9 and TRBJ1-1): DTGVSQNPRHKITKRGQNVTFRCDPISEHNRLYWYRQTLGQGPEFLTYFQNEAQLEKSRLLSDRFSAERPKGSFSTLEIQRTEQGDSAMYLCASSLESRRTEAFFGQGTRLTVV.

The CDR3 is CASSRQSSNQPQHF. In DNA, the CDR3 is TGTGCCAGCAGCAGGCAGTCGAGCAATCAGCCCCAGCATTTT. J is TRBJ1-5 and V is TRBV6-6, with D unresolved. Germline V lookup: CDR1 MNHNY, CDR2 SVGAGI (reference sequence). V lost 6 bases, J lost 1 base, and 10 bases lay in between. The CDR3 contains 14 residues.

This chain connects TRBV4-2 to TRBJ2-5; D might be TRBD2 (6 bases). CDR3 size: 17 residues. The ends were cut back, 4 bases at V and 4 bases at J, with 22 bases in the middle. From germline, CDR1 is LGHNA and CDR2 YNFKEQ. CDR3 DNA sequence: TGTGCCAGCAGCCGCCAGTCCGGCGGGGTTCCCATAGAGACCCAGTACTTC. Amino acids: CASSRQSGGVPIETQYF.

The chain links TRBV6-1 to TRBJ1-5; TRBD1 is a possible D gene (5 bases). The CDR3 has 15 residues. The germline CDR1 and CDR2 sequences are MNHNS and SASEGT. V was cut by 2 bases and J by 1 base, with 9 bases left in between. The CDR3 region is CASSEYGASNQPQHF. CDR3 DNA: TGTGCCAGCAGTGAATATGGGGCAAGCAATCAGCCCCAGCATTTT.

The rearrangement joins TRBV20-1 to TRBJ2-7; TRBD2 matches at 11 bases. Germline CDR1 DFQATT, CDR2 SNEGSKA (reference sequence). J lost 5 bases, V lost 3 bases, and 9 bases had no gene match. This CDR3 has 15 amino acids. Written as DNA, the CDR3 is TGCAGTGCTAGTCCAGGGACTAGCGGATCCCACGAGCAGTACTTC. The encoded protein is CSASPGTSGSHEQYF.

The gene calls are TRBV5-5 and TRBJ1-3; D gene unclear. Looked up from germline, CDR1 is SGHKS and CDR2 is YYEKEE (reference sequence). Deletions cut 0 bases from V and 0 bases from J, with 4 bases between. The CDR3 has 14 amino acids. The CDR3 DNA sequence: TGTGCCAGCAGCTTGGGGAGCTCTGGAAACACCATATATTTT. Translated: CASSLGSSGNTIYF.

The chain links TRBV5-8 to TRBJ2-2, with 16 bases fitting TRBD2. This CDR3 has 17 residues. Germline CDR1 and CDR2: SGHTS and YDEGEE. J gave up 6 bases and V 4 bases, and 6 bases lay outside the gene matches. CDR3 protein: CASSPGTSGGAAGELFF. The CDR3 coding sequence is TGTGCCAGCAGCCCGGGGACTAGCGGGGGGGCCGCCGGGGAGCTGTTTTTT.

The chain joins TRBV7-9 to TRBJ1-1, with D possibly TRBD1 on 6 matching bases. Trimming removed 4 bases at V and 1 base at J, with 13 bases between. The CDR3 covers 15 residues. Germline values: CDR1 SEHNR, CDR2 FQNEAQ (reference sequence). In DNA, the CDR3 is TGTGCCAGCAGCTCTAGACAGGCGCAGAACACTGAAGCTTTCTTT. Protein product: CASSSRQAQNTEAFF.

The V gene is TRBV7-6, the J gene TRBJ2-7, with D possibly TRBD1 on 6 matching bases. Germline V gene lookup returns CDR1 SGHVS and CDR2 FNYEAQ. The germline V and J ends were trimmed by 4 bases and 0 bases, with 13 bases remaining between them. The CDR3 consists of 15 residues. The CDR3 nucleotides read TGTGCCAGCAGCTCAGGGATAGGGGGCTCCTACGAGCAGTACTTC. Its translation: CASSSGIGGSYEQYF.

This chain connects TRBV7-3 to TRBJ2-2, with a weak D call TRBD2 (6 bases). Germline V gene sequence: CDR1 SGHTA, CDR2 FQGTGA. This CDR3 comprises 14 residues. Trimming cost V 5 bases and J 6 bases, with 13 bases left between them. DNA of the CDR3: TGTGCCAGCAGCGCCACTAGCCTCCCCGGGGAGCTGTTTTTT. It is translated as CASSATSLPGELFF.

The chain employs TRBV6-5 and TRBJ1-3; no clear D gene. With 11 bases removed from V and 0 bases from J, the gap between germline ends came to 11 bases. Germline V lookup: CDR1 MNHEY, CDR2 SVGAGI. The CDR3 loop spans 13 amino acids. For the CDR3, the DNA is TGTGCCTCCGGGGTTAACTCTGGAAACACCATATATTTT. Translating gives CASGVNSGNTIYF.

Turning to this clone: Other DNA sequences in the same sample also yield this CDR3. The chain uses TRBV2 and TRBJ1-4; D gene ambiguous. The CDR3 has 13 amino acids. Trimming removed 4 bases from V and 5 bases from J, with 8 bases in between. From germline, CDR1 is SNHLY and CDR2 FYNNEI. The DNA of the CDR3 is TGTGCCAGCAGTGGTACGGGAAATGAAAAACTGTTTTTT. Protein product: CASSGTGNEKLFF.

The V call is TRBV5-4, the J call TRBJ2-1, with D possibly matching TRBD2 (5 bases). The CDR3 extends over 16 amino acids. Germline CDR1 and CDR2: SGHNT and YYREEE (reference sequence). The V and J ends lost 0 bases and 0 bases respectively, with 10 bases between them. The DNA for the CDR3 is TGTGCCAGCAGCTTGGGACGGGAAAGCTCCTACAATGAGCAGTTCTTC. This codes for CASSLGRESSYNEQFF. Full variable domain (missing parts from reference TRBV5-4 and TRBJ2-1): ETGVTQSPTHLIKTRGQQVTLRCSSQSGHNTVSWYQQALGQGPQFIFQYYREEENGRGNFPPRFSGLQFPNYSSELNVNALELDDSALYLCASSLGRESSYNEQFFGPGTRLTVL.

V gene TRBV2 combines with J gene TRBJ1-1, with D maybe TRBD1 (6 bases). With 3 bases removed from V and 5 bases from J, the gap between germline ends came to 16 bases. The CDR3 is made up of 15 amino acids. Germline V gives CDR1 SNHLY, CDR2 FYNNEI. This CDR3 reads CASSDLRGAATEAFF. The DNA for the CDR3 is TGTGCCAGCAGTGACCTTCGGGGGGCTGCTACTGAAGCTTTCTTT. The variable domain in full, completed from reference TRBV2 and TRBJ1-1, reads EPEVTQTPSHQVTQMGQEVILRCVPISNHLYFYWYRQILGQKVEFLVSFYNNEISEKSEIFDDQFSVERPDGSNFTLKIRSTKLEDSAMYFCASSDLRGAATEAFFGQGTRLTVV.

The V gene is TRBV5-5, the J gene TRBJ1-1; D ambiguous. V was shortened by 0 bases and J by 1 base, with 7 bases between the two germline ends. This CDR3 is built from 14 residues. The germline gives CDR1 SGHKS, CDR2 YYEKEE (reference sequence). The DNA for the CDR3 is TGTGCCAGCAGCTTGGTTGCCAGGAACACTGAAGCTTTCTTT. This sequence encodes CASSLVARNTEAFF.